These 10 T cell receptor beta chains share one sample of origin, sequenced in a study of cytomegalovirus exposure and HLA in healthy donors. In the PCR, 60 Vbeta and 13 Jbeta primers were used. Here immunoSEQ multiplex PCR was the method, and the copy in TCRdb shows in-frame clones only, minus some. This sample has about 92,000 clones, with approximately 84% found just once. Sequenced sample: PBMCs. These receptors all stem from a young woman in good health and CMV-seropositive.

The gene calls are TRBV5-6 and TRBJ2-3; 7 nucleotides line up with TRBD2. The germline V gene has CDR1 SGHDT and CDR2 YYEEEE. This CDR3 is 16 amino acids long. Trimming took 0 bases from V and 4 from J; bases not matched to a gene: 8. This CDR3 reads CASSLGPGEGADTQYF. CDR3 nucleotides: TGTGCCAGCAGCTTGGGACCGGGGGAGGGAGCAGATACGCAGTATTTT.

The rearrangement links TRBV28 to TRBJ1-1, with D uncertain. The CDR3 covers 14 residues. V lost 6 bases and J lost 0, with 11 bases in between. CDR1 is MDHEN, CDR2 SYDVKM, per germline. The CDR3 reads CASRGGTLNTEAFF. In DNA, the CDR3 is TGTGCCAGCAGGGGAGGTACCTTGAACACTGAAGCTTTCTTT.

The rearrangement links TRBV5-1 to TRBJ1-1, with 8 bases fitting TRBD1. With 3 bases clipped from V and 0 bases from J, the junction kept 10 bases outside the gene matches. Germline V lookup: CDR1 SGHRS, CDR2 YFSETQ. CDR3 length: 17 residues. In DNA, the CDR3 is TGCGCCAGCAGCTCGACGGGGACAGGTAACATGAACACTGAAGCTTTCTTT. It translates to CASSSTGTGNMNTEAFF.

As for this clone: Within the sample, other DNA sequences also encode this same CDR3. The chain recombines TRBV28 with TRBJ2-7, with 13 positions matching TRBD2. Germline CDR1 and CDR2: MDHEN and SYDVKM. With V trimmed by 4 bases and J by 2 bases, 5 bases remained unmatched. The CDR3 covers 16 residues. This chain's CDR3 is CASSSSGTSGTYEQYF. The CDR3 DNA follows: TGTGCCAGCAGTTCCTCGGGGACTAGCGGGACCTACGAGCAGTACTTC.

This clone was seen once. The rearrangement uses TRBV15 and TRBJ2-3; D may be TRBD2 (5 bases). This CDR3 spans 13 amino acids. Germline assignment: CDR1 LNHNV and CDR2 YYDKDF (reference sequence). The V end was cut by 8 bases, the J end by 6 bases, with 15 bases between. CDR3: CATDGGSRDTQYF. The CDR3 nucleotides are TGTGCCACCGATGGTGGGAGTCGGGATACGCAGTATTTT.

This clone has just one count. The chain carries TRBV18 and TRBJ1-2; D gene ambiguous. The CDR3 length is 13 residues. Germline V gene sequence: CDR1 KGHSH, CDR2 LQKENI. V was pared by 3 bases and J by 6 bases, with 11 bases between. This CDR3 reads CASSPLEADGYTF. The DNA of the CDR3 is TGTGCCAGCTCACCGCTCGAGGCGGATGGCTACACCTTC.

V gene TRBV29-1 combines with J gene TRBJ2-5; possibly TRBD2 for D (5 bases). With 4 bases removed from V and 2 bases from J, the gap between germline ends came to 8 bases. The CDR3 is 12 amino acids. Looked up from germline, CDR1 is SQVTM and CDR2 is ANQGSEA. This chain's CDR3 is CSVGTFQETQYF. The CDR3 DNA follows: TGCAGCGTTGGGACTTTTCAAGAGACCCAGTACTTC.

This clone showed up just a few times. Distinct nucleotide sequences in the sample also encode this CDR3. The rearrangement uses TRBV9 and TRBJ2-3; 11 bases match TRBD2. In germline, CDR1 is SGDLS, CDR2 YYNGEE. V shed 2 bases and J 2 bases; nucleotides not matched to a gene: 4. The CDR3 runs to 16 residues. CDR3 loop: CASSVGTSGNTDTQYF. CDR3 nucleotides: TGTGCCAGCAGCGTGGGGACTAGCGGAAACACAGATACGCAGTATTTT.

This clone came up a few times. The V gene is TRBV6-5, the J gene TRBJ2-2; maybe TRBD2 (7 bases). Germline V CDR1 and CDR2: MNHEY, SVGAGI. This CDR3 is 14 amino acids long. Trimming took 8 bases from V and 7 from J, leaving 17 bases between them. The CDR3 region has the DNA TGTGCCAGCCGGAGGGGGGGGGAAAGCGGGGAGCTGTTTTTT. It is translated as CASRRGGESGELFF.

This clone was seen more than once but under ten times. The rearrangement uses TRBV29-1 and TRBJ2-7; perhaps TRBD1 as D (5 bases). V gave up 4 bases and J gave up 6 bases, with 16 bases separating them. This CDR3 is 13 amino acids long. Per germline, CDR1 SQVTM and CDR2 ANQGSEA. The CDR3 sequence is CSVGGQGRREQYF. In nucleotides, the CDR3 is TGCAGCGTTGGTGGGCAGGGAAGACGCGAGCAGTACTTC.